The 11 T cell receptor beta chains given below trace back to one sample, sequenced in a study of blood T cell repertoires in COVID-19 (dated by TCRdb to 2019 to 2021). Receptor amplification or capture employed the immunoSEQ multiplex PCR assay. The clones in this table, taken by TCRdb from immuneACCESS, are in-frame only. Not every clone is retained; where verified, under half of the shortfall comes from an unresolved V gene, and the cause of the rest is unknown. For this sample there are 200,000 to 300,000 clones; 88% appear just once. Of the sample, more than 0.95% falls within the top ten clones. Sequenced material: PBMCs or T cells enriched from blood (not recorded which). These TCRs come from a woman aged 40 to 50 with acute COVID-19.

This clone turned up a few times. The J gene is TRBJ1-1, the V gene TRBV18; tentative D call: TRBD1 (5 bases). The germline V and J ends were trimmed by 8 bases and 0 bases, with 19 bases remaining between them. This CDR3 contains 16 residues. Germline CDR1 KGHSH, CDR2 LQKENI. CDR3 protein: CASTKNTGEMNTEAFF. DNA for the CDR3: TGTGCCAGCACAAAAAACACAGGAGAAATGAACACTGAAGCTTTCTTT. Full variable domain (remainder filled in from reference TRBV18 and TRBJ1-1): NAGVMQNPRHLVRRRGQEARLRCSPMKGHSHVYWYRQLPEEGLKFMVYLQKENIIDESGMPKERFSAEFPKEGPSILRIQQVVRGDSAAYFCASTKNTGEMNTEAFFGQGTRLTVV.

The chain recombines TRBV12-3 or TRBV12-4 with TRBJ1-1, with D maybe TRBD1 (6 bases). Trimming removed 4 bases at V and 11 bases at J, with 11 bases between. This CDR3 is 11 amino acids long. CDR3 DNA sequence: TGTGCCAGCAGTTCCAGGACAGCGGCTTTCTTT. Its translation is CASSSRTAAFF.

The gene calls are TRBV12-3 or TRBV12-4 and TRBJ2-1; the D gene is possibly TRBD2 (6 bases). The V end was cut by 5 bases, the J end by 15 bases, with 14 bases between. The CDR3 runs to 11 residues. The CDR3 reads CASSRGTQRFF. DNA of the CDR3: TGTGCCAGCAGTCGGGGGACTCAGCGGTTCTTC.

The V gene is TRBV21-1, the J gene TRBJ2-7; the D segment call TRBD1 is taken from the table without a DNA check. TRBV21-1 is classified as a pseudogene. The CDR3 has 15 amino acids. DNA for the CDR3: TGTGCCAGCAGCAAAGAGGGACAGGGTGCCTACGAGCAGTACGTC. Its protein product is CASSKEGQGAYEQYV.

V is TRBV18 and J is TRBJ1-1, with D possibly being TRBD1 (5 bases). The germline CDR1 and CDR2 sequences are KGHSH and LQKENI. The CDR3 covers 15 residues. The V and J ends lost 3 bases and 6 bases respectively, with 17 bases between them. CDR3 nucleotides: TGTGCCAGCTCACCCCAGAATTACCCGGGGGCTGAAGCTTTCTTT. Its translation is CASSPQNYPGAEAFF.

CDR3 loop: CASRVNSGNEQFF. The CDR3 DNA reads TGTGCCAGCAGAGTAAATAGCGGCAATGAGCAGTTCTTC. The genes are TRBV12-3 or TRBV12-4 and TRBJ2-1, with a possible D match to TRBD2 (6 bases). This CDR3 comprises 13 residues. V shed 6 bases and J shed 6 bases, with 12 bases lying between them.

This chain uses TRBV6-5 with TRBJ2-1, with D possibly matching TRBD2 (5 bases). V was clipped by 5 bases and J by 2 bases, with 13 bases between them. The length of the CDR3 is 15 residues. Germline CDR1 is MNHEY and CDR2 is SVGAGI. CDR3 region: CASSPAETTYNEQFF. The CDR3 DNA follows: TGTGCCAGCAGTCCAGCGGAGACCACCTACAATGAGCAGTTCTTC.

The chain is built from TRBV11-1 and TRBJ1-1, with TRBD1 matching over 8 bases. The CDR3 spans 12 residues. Unmatched junction bases numbered 1, after V lost 5 bases and J lost 5 bases. Germline V gene sequence: CDR1 SGHAT, CDR2 FQDESV (reference sequence). The CDR3 spells CASSRQGTEAFF. The CDR3 DNA follows: TGTGCCAGCAGCAGACAGGGGACTGAAGCTTTCTTT.

The sample holds many counts of this clone. The chain couples TRBV18 to TRBJ1-4, with TRBD1 identical over 8 bases. V trimming: 3 bases; J trimming: 5 bases; junction bases outside the gene matches: 8. Germline assignment: CDR1 KGHSH and CDR2 LQKENI. This CDR3 has 16 amino acids. The CDR3 sequence is CASSPSRDRTNEKLFF. CDR3 DNA sequence: TGTGCCAGCTCACCTAGCAGGGACAGGACGAATGAAAAACTGTTTTTT.

This clone was detected once. The chain couples TRBV15 to TRBJ1-5; no clear D gene. The CDR3 is 12 amino acids. Per the germline V gene, CDR1 is LNHNV and CDR2 is YYDKDF (reference sequence). V was pared by 5 bases and J by 7 bases, with 9 bases between. CDR3 sequence: CATSQDRQPQHF. CDR3 coding DNA: TGTGCCACCAGCCAGGATAGACAGCCCCAGCATTTT.

The chain is built from TRBV9 and TRBJ2-1; 11 bases line up with TRBD2. CDR1 SGDLS and CDR2 YYNGEE come from the germline V gene. This CDR3 has 15 residues. The J segment lost 8 bases and the V segment lost 4 bases, leaving 8 bases of the junction unmatched. The CDR3 is CASSQLAGVYDEQFF. The CDR3 nucleotides are TGTGCCAGCAGCCAACTAGCGGGAGTGTACGATGAGCAGTTCTTC.